Following are 8 T cell receptor beta chains from one sample sequenced in a study of shared clonotypes between healthy human individuals. The assay was immunoSEQ multiplex PCR, and TCRdb's table has in-frame clones only and misses some. This sample carries about 2.3 million clones, 85% to 95% of them seen once, and the ten largest clones take 0.37%. Sequences were obtained from naive CD4+ T cells from PBMCs. The subset is: CD45RA+ positively selected. These receptors were obtained from a man aged 18 to 30 in good health. Some clones in this sample may be carry-over from other donors' samples.

As DNA, the CDR3 is TGTGCCAGCAGTCCCCCGGGACAGCTCACAGATACGCAGTATTTT. This gives the protein CASSPPGQLTDTQYF. The chain joins TRBV28 to TRBJ2-3; 7 bases line up with TRBD1. Germline lookup yields CDR1 MDHEN and CDR2 SYDVKM. Trimming at V came to 5 bases and at J to 2 bases, leaving 7 bases not matched to a gene. CDR3 length: 15 amino acids. Looking up the rest from reference TRBV28 and TRBJ2-3 gives the full variable domain: DVKVTQSSRYLVKRTGEKVFLECVQDMDHENMFWYRQDPGLGLRLIYFSYDVKMKEKGDIPEGYSVSREKKERFSLILESASTNQTSMYLCASSPPGQLTDTQYFGPGTRLTVL.

This sequence joins TRBV5-8 and TRBJ1-4; 10 nucleotides align to TRBD1. Trimming cost V 1 base and J 5 bases; bases outside gene matches: 11. Germline values: CDR1 SGHTS, CDR2 YDEGEE. The CDR3 contains 18 residues. The CDR3 spells CASSLPDRGPGLNEKLFF. The CDR3 DNA is TGTGCCAGCAGCTTGCCCGACAGGGGGCCAGGACTCAATGAAAAACTGTTTTTT.

The chain carries TRBV7-2 and TRBJ2-2; D unresolved. Germline-derived CDR1 and CDR2 are SGHTA and FQGNSA. Trimming left V 0 bases short and J 5 bases short, with 4 bases between. There are 13 residues in the CDR3. The CDR3 reads CASSLAETGELFF. The CDR3, as DNA: TGTGCCAGCAGCTTAGCGGAAACCGGGGAGCTGTTTTTT.

The chain couples TRBV9 to TRBJ1-1, with 7 nucleotides matching TRBD1. Trimming at V came to 3 bases and at J to 1 base, leaving 6 bases not matched to a gene. The CDR3 consists of 15 residues. Germline CDR1 reads SGDLS; CDR2 reads YYNGEE. CDR3 region: CASSAKGARNTEAFF. The CDR3 DNA is TGTGCCAGCAGCGCCAAGGGGGCGCGGAACACTGAAGCTTTCTTT.

The rearrangement links TRBV30 to TRBJ1-6; 7 bases match TRBD1. CDR1 GTSNPN and CDR2 SVGIG come from the germline V gene (reference sequence). The CDR3 spans 17 residues. V trimming: 3 bases; J trimming: 10 bases; junction bases outside the gene matches: 18. The CDR3 here is CAWRSDRLGSYRSPLHF. The CDR3, as DNA: TGTGCCTGGAGGTCGGACAGGTTGGGAAGCTATCGATCACCCCTCCACTTT.

This clone was counted a single time. The chain employs TRBV6-1 and TRBJ2-5; no reliable D call. The V and J ends lost 0 bases and 2 bases respectively, with 10 bases between them. CDR1 MNHNS and CDR2 SASEGT come from the germline V gene. The CDR3 consists of 15 residues. CDR3 residues: CASSEAGGGQETQYF. The DNA of the CDR3 is TGTGCCAGCAGTGAAGCGGGCGGTGGACAAGAGACCCAGTACTTC.

As to this clone: A read error may account for a junction end that differs from germline. The rearrangement links TRBV30 to TRBJ1-2; D is ambiguous. The CDR3 contains 14 residues. CDR1 and CDR2 (germline): GTSNPN, SVGIG (reference sequence). As DNA, the CDR3 is TGTGCCTGGGCCCCGGGAGCCTACCTCTATGACTACACCTTC. Its protein is CAWAPGAYLYDYTF.

The V call is TRBV5-1, the J call TRBJ1-1; maybe TRBD1 (6 bases). The CDR3 loop spans 15 amino acids. Per germline, CDR1 SGHRS and CDR2 YFSETQ. Trimming took off 1 base at V and 3 bases at J, with 13 bases between the two ends. The CDR3 DNA sequence: TGCGCCAGCAGCTTGTTTACAGGGAGGGACACTGAAGCTTTCTTT. It yields the protein CASSLFTGRDTEAFF.